The clone carrying this TCR beta chain has at least ten counts. This record belongs to a study of patients and donors after allogeneic stem cell transplantation. CDR1 and CDR2 (germline): SGHDT, YYEEEE. The V and J ends lost 4 bases and 3 bases respectively, with 13 bases between them. This CDR3 region has 14 residues. TCRdb ran MiXCR on the RT-PCR reads and lists one entry per CDR3 protein. The sample includes about 230,000 distinct CDR3 sequences, 13% to 15% of them seen just once. The source is a human donor who was either an allogeneic HSCT recipient or a stem cell or donor lymphocyte infusion donor (not recorded which). It is not recorded whose cells these are; they may come from a transplant donor. The rearrangement uses TRBV5-6 and TRBJ1-2; no firm D call. The specimen sequenced was blood, either unsorted or a sorted T cell fraction (not recorded which). CDR3 bases: TGTGCCAGCAGCCCCGCCGGAGGAGACTATGGCTACACCTTC. Its translation: CASSPAGGDYGYTF.